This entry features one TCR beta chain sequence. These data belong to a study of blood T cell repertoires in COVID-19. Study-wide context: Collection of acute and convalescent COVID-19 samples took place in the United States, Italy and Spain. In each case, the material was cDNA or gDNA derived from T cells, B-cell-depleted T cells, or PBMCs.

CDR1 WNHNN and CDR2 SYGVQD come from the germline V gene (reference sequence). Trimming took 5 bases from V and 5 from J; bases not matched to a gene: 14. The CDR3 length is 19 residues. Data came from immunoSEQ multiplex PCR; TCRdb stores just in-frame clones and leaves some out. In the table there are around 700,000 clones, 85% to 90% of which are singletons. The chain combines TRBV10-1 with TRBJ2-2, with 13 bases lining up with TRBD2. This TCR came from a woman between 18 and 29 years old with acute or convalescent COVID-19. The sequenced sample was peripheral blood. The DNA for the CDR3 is TGCGCCAGCAGTAGCCGGACGGCGACTAGCGGGGGGAGGACCGGGGAGCTGTTTTTT. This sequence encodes CASSSRTATSGGRTGELFF.